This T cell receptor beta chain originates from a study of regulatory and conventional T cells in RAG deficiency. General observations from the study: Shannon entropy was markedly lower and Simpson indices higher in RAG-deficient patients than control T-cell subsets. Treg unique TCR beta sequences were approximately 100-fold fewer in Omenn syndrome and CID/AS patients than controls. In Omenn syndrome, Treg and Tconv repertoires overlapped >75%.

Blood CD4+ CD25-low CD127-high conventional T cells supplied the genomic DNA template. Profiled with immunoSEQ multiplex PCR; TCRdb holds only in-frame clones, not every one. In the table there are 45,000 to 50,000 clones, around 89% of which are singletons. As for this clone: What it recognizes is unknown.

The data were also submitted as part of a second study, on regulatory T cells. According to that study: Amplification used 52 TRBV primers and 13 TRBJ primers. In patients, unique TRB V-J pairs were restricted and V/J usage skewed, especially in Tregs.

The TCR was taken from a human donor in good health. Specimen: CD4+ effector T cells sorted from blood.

DNA of the CDR3: TGTGCCAGCAGTGGACAGGGGACGACGGACAATCAGCCCCAGCATTTT. The encoded protein is CASSGQGTTDNQPQHF. The V and J genes are TRBV7-2 and TRBJ1-5; 9 positions match TRBD1. The germline V gene has CDR1 SGHTA and CDR2 FQGNSA. V shed 6 bases and J 3 bases; nucleotides not matched to a gene: 9. The CDR3 is 16 residues long. Complete variable domain (other parts from reference TRBV7-2 and TRBJ1-5): GAGVSQSPSNKVTEKGKDVELRCDPISGHTALYWYRQSLGQGLEFLIYFQGNSAPDKSGLPSDRFSAERTGGSVSTLTIQRTQQEDSAVYLCASSGQGTTDNQPQHFGDGTRLSIL.